Shown below are 5 T cell receptor beta chains from a single sample sequenced in a study of OX40 agonist ivuxolimab in advanced cancers. Generated by immunoSEQ multiplex PCR, the TCRdb table keeps only in-frame clones and is missing some. The sample carries roughly 740 clones, about 80% recorded once. This material was acquired in a trial of the OX40 agonist ivuxolimab. All receptors derive from an adult with an advanced solid tumor such as melanoma, head and neck, liver or kidney cancer.

V usage is TRBV7-1 and J usage is TRBJ1-1; D ambiguous. TRBV7-1 is given ORF status, its function remaining uncertain. Trimming pared 4 bases from V and 1 base from J, leaving 7 bases between. The CDR3 sequence is 13 residues long. CDR3 amino acids: CASSLWGNTEAFF. The CDR3 DNA follows: TGTGCCAGCAGCTTATGGGGGAACACTGAAGCTTTCTTT.

V and J are TRBV18 and TRBJ1-6, with a tentative D call TRBD1 (6 bases). The germline gives CDR1 KGHSH, CDR2 LQKENI. The CDR3 is 14 residues long. The V end was cut by 3 bases, the J end by 8 bases, with 11 bases between. The CDR3 DNA reads TGTGCCAGCTCACCGACAGGACGCGATTCACCCCTCCACTTT. Residues: CASSPTGRDSPLHF.

This chain joins TRBV6-1 and TRBJ2-7; D may correspond to TRBD1 or TRBD2 (5 bases each). The CDR3 contains 14 residues. Germline assignment: CDR1 MNHNS and CDR2 SASEGT. Deletions cut 1 base from V and 1 base from J, with 8 bases between. This CDR3 is CASSEDEGSYEQYF. The CDR3 nucleotides read TGTGCCAGCAGTGAAGACGAGGGGTCCTACGAGCAGTACTTC.

The CDR3 is CASSSGAGPNTVRKTQYF. The CDR3 DNA reads TGTGCCAGTAGTTCTGGGGCGGGGCCTAATACGGTTAGAAAGACCCAGTACTTC. This rearrangement joins TRBV19 to TRBJ2-5, with a weak D call TRBD2 (6 bases). Germline CDR1 and CDR2: LNHDA and SQIVND (reference sequence). V was shortened by 5 bases and J by 6 bases, with 28 bases between the two germline ends. CDR3 length equals 18 residues.

The rearrangement links TRBV18 to TRBJ1-1; possibly TRBD1 for D (5 bases). CDR3 length equals 14 residues. Germline V gene sequence: CDR1 KGHSH, CDR2 LQKENI. With 6 bases removed from V and 3 bases from J, the gap between germline ends came to 14 bases. In DNA form, the CDR3 reads TGTGCCAGCTCCCCATCTGCAGGGCACACTGAAGCTTTCTTT. This sequence encodes CASSPSAGHTEAFF.